The 5 T cell receptor beta chains reported below all come from one sample, sequenced in a study of shared clonotypes between healthy human individuals. Measured with immunoSEQ multiplex PCR; TCRdb has only the in-frame clones, and not every one. The profile shows approximately 2.5 million clones, 93% of them singletons. The specimen was naive CD4+ T cells from PBMCs. Subset specified: CD45RA+ positively selected. The receptors stem from a man between 18 and 29 years old in good health. Some clones in this sample may be carry-over from other donors' samples.

The chain uses TRBV19 and TRBJ2-2; TRBD2 matches at 7 bases. CDR1 and CDR2 from the germline V gene are LNHDA and SQIVND (reference sequence). J lost 2 bases, V lost 4 bases, and 7 bases had no gene match. The CDR3 has 16 residues. CDR3 residues: CASSTSGAINTGELFF. CDR3 in DNA: TGTGCCAGTAGTACAAGCGGGGCAATCAACACCGGGGAGCTGTTTTTT.

The chain uses TRBV28 and TRBJ2-4; 10 nucleotides line up with TRBD2. V lost 2 bases to trimming and J lost 6 bases; unmatched junction nucleotides: 7. The germline V gene encodes CDR1 MDHEN and CDR2 SYDVKM. The CDR3 has 16 amino acids. Here the CDR3 reads CASSLPLAGGRNIQYF. As DNA, the CDR3 is TGTGCCAGCAGTTTACCGTTAGCGGGGGGCAGAAACATTCAGTACTTC.

V usage is TRBV10-3 and J usage is TRBJ1-3; no reliable D call. Germline assignment: CDR1 ENHRY and CDR2 SYGVKD. The CDR3 consists of 15 residues. V was pared by 0 bases and J by 1 base, with 7 bases between. Here the CDR3 reads CAISESRPSGNTIYF. The CDR3 region has the DNA TGTGCCATCAGTGAGTCGCGCCCTTCTGGAAACACCATATATTTT.

This clone was observed a handful of times. The CDR3 loop reads CASENPGTGNQPQHF. The CDR3 nucleotides read TGTGCCAGTGAGAACCCCGGGACAGGCAATCAGCCCCAGCATTTT. The gene calls are TRBV19 and TRBJ1-5, with TRBD1 matching 7 bases. The germline CDR1 and CDR2 sequences are LNHDA and SQIVND (reference sequence). This CDR3 comprises 15 residues. The V gene end was trimmed by 8 bases and the J gene end by 2 bases; junction bases not matched to a gene: 9.

This clone was recorded only once. This chain links TRBV11-3 with TRBJ2-5; 8 bases are a match to TRBD2. Trimming took 4 bases from V and 5 from J; bases not matched to a gene: 6. Germline-derived CDR1 and CDR2 are SGHNT and YENEEA. There are 14 residues in the CDR3. CDR3 nucleotides: TGTGCCAGCAGCTCGGGGGGGGCCCGGGAGACCCAGTACTTC. Its protein product is CASSSGGARETQYF.